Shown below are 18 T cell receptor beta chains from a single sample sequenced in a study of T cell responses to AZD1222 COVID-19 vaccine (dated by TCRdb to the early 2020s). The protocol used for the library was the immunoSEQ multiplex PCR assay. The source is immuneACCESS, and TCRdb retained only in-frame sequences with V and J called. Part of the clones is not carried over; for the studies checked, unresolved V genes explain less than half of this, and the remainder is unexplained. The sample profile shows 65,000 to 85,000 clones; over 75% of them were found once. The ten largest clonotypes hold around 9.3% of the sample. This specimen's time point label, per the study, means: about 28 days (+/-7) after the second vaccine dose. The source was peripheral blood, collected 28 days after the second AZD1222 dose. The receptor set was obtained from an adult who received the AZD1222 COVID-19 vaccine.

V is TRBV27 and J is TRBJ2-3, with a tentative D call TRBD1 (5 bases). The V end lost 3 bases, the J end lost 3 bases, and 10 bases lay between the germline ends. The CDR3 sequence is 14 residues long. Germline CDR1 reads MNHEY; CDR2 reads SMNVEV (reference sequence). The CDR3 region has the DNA TGTGCCAGCAGTTTTCTGGGGCGGACAGATACGCAGTATTTT. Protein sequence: CASSFLGRTDTQYF.

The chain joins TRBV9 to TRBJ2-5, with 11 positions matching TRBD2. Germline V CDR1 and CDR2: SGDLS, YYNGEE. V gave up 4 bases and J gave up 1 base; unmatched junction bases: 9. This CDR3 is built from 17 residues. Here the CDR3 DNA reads TGTGCCAGCAGCTATAGCGGGGGGGCTGGGGTCCAAGAGACCCAGTACTTC. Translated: CASSYSGGAGVQETQYF. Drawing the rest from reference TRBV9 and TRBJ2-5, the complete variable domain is DSGVTQTPKHLITATGQRVTLRCSPRSGDLSVYWYQQSLDQGLQFLIQYYNGEERAKGNILERFSAQQFPDLHSELNLSSLELGDSALYFCASSYSGGAGVQETQYFGPGTRLLVL.

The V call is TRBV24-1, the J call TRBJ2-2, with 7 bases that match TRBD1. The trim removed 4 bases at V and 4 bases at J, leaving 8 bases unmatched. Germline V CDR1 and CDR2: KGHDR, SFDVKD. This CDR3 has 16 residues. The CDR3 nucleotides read TGTGCCACCAGTGACCCTAGACAGGGTACCACCGGGGAGCTGTTTTTT. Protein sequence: CATSDPRQGTTGELFF.

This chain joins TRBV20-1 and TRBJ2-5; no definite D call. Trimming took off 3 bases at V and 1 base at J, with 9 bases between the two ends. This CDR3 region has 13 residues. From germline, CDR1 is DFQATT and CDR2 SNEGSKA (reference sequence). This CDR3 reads CSASRQPQETQYF. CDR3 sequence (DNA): TGCAGTGCTAGTCGTCAGCCCCAAGAGACCCAGTACTTC.

CDR3 in amino acids: CASSQTGGTEAFF. CDR3 bases: TGTGCCAGCAGTCAGACAGGGGGGACTGAAGCTTTCTTT. The rearrangement joins TRBV12-3 or TRBV12-4 to TRBJ1-1; TRBD1 matches 9 bases. With V trimmed by 5 bases and J by 5 bases, 3 bases remained unmatched. This CDR3 has 13 residues.

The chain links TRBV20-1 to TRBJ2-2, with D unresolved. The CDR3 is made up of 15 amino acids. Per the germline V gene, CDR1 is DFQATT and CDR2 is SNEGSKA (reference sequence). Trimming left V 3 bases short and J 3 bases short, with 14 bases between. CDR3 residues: CSASGADPDTGELFF. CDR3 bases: TGCAGTGCTAGTGGTGCGGATCCGGACACCGGGGAGCTGTTTTTT.

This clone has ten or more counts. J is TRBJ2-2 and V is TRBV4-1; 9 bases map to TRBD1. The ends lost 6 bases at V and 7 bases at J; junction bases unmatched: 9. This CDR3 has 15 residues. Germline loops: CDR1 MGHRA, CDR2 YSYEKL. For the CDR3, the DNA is TGCGCCAGCAGTACGGACAGGGGTTATGACGGGGAGCTGTTTTTT. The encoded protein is CASSTDRGYDGELFF.

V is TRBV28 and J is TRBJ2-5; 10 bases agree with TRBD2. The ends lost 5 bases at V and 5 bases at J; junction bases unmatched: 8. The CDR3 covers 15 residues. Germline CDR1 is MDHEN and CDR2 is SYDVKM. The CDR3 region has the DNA TGTGCCAGCAGTCCGAGCGGGGGGGCCGGGGAGACCCAGTACTTC. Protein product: CASSPSGGAGETQYF. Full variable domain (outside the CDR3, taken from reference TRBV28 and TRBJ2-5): DVKVTQSSRYLVKRTGEKVFLECVQDMDHENMFWYRQDPGLGLRLIYFSYDVKMKEKGDIPEGYSVSREKKERFSLILESASTNQTSMYLCASSPSGGAGETQYFGPGTRLLVL.

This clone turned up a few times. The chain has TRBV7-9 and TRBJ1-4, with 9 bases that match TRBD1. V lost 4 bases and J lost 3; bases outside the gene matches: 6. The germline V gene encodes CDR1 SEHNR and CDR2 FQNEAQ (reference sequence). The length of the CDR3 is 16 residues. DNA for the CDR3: TGTGCCAGCAGCTCGACAGGGGGGTCGGCTAATGAAAAACTGTTTTTT. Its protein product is CASSSTGGSANEKLFF.

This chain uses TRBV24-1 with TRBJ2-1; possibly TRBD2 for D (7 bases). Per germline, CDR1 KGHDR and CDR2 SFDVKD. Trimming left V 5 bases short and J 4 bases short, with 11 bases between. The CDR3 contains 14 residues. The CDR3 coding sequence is TGTGCCACCAGTGGGGAGGGGGATTACAATGAGCAGTTCTTC. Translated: CATSGEGDYNEQFF.

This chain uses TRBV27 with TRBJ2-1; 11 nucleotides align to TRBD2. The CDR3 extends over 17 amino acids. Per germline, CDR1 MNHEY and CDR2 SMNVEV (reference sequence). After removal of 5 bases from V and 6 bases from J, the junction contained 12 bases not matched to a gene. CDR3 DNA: TGTGCCAGCAGTCGAATAGCGGGGGGGCTAATCAGCAATGAGCAGTTCTTC. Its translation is CASSRIAGGLISNEQFF.

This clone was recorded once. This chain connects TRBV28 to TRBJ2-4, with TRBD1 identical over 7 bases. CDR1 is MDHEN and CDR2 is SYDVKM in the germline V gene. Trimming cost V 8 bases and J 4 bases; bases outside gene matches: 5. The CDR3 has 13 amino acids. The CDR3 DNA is TGTGCCAGCCACGAGGGGGCGAAAAACATTCAGTACTTC. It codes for CASHEGAKNIQYF.

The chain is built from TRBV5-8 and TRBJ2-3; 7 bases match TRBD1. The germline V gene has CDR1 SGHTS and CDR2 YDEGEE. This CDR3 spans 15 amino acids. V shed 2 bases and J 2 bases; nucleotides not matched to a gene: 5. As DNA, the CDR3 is TGTGCCAGCAGCTTCAGGGGGTCAACCACAGATACGCAGTATTTT. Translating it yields CASSFRGSTTDTQYF.

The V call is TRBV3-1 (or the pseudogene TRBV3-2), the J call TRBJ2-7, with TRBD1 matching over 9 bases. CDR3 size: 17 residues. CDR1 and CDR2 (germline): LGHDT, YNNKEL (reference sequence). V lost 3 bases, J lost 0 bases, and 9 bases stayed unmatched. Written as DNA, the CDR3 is TGTGCCAGCAGCCATGATGGGACAGGGAAGAGCTCCTACGAGCAGTACTTC. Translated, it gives CASSHDGTGKSSYEQYF.

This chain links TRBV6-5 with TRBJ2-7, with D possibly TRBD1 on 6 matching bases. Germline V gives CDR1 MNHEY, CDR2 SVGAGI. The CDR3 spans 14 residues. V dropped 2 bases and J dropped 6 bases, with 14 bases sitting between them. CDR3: CASSYRGNYPEQYF. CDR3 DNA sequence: TGTGCCAGCAGTTACAGGGGGAACTACCCCGAGCAGTACTTC.

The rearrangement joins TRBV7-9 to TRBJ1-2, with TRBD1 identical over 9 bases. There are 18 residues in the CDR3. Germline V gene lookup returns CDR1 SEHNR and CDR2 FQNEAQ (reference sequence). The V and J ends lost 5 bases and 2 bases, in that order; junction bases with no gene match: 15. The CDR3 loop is CASSTSPGTGSINYGYTF. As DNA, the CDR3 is TGTGCCAGCAGCACCTCCCCCGGGACAGGGTCTATAAACTATGGCTACACCTTC.

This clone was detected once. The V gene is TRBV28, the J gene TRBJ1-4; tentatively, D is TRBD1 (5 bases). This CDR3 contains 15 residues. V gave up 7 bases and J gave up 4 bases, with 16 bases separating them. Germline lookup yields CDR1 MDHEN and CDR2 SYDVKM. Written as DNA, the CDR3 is TGTGCCAGCAATCTACCGGGACGGAGTAATGAAAAACTGTTTTTT. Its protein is CASNLPGRSNEKLFF.

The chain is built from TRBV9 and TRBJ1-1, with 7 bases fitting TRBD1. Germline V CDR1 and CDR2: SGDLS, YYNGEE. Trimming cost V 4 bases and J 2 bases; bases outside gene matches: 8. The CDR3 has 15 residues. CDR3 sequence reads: CASSSPRGANTEAFF. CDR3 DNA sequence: TGTGCCAGCAGCTCTCCCAGGGGGGCCAACACTGAAGCTTTCTTT.